This T cell receptor (beta chain) was found in a study of T cell responses to AZD1222 COVID-19 vaccine. This CDR3 contains 17 residues. V gave up 0 bases and J gave up 8 bases; unmatched junction bases: 12. Germline V CDR1 and CDR2: LGHNA, YSLEER. TCRdb's table, derived via immunoSEQ multiplex PCR, lists solely in-frame clones and lacks some. The sample shows approximately 170,000 clones, under 95% of them seen only once. The source material was peripheral blood, sampled on day 0 of AZD1222 vaccination. This TCR was recovered from an adult in good health. The chain carries TRBV4-3 and TRBJ1-4; 7 nucleotides agree with TRBD1. The CDR3 bases are TGCGCCAGCAGCCAAGAGGTAGGGGGCACGACAAGGGAAAAACTGTTTTTT. It specifies CASSQEVGGTTREKLFF.